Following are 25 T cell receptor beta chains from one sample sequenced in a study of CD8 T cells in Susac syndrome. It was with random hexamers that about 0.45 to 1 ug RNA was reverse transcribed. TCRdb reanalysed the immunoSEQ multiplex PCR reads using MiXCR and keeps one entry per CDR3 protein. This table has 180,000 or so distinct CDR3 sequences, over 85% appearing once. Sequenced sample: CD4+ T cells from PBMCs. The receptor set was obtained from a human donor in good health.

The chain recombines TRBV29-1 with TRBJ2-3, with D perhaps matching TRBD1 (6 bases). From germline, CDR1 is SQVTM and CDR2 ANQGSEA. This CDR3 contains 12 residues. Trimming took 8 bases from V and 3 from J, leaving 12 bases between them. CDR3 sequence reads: CSSRTATDTQYF. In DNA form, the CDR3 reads TGCAGCTCCCGGACAGCTACAGATACGCAGTATTTT.

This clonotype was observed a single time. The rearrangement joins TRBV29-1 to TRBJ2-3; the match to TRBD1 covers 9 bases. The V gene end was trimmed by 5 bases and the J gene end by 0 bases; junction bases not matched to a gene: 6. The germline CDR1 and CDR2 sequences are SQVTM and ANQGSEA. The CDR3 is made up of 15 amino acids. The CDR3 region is CSVSWTGASTDTQYF. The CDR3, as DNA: TGCAGCGTTAGCTGGACAGGGGCGAGCACAGATACGCAGTATTTT.

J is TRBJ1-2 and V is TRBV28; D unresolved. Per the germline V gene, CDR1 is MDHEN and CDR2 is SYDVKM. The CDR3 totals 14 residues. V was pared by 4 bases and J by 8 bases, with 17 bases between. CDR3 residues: CASSSRAQEGGYTF. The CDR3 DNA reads TGTGCCAGCAGTTCCCGGGCTCAGGAGGGCGGCTACACCTTC.

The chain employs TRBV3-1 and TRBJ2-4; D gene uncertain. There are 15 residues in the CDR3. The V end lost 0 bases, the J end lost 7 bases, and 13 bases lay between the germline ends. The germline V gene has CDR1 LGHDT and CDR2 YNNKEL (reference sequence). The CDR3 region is CASSQDRTPGNIQYF. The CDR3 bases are TGTGCCAGCAGCCAAGATCGAACCCCCGGGAACATTCAGTACTTC.

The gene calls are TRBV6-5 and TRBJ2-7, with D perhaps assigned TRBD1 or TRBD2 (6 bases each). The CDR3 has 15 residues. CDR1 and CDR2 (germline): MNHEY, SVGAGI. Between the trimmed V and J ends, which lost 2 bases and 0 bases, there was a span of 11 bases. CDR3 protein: CASSYRGASSYEQYF. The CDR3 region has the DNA TGTGCCAGCAGTTACAGGGGGGCGAGCTCCTACGAGCAGTACTTC.

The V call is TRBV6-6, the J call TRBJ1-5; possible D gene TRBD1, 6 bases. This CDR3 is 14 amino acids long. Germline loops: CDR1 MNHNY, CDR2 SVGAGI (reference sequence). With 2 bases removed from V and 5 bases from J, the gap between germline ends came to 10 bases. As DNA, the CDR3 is TGTGCCAGCAGTTACCAGAGGGGGGATCAGCCCCAGCATTTT. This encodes CASSYQRGDQPQHF.

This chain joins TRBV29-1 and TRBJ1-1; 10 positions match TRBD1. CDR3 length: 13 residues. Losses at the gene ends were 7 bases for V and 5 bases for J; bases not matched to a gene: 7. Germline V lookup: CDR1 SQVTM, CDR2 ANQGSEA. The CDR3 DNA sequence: TGCAGCGCGGACAGGGGGGGTCGGACTGAAGCTTTCTTT. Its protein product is CSADRGGRTEAFF.

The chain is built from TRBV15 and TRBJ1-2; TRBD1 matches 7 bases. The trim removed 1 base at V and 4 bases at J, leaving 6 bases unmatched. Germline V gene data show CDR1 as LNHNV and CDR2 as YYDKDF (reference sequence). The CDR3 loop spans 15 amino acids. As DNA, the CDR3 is TGTGCCACCAGCAGAGGCCAGGGGGACCTCTATGGCTACACCTTC. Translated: CATSRGQGDLYGYTF.

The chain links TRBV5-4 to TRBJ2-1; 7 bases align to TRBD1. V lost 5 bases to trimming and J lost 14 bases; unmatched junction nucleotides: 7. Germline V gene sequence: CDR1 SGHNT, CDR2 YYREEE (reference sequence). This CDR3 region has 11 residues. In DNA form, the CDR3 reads TGTGCCAGCAGATACAGGGGTGGAGAGTTCTTC. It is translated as CASRYRGGEFF.

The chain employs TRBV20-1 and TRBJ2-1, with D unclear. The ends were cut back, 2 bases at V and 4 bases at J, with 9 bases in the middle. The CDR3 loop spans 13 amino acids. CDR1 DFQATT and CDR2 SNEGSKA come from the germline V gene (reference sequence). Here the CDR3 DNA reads TGCAGTGCTAGACTAACAACGTACAATGAGCAGTTCTTC. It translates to CSARLTTYNEQFF.

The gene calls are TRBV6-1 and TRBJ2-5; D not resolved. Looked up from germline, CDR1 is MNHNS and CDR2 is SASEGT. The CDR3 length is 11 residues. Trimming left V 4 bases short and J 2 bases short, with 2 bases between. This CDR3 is CASSGQETQYF. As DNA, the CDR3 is TGTGCCAGCAGTGGTCAAGAGACCCAGTACTTC.

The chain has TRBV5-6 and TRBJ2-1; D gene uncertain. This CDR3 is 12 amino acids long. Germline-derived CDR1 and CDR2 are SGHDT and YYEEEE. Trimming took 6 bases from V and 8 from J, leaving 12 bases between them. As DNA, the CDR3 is TGTGCCAGCAATTTTCAGCTAGATGAGCAGTTCTTC. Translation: CASNFQLDEQFF.

The CDR3 sequence is CASREGTDTQYF. The CDR3 DNA reads TGTGCCAGCAGGGAGGGAACAGATACGCAGTATTTT. This chain joins TRBV6-5 and TRBJ2-3; D perhaps matches TRBD2 (6 bases). Germline CDR1 MNHEY, CDR2 SVGAGI. The CDR3 loop spans 12 amino acids. V lost 6 bases, J lost 3 bases, and 7 bases lay in between.

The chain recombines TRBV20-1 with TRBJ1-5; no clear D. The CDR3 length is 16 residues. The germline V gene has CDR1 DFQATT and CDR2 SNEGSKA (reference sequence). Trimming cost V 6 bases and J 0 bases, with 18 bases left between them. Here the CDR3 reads CSAPTDGRLSNQPQHF. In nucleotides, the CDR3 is TGCAGTGCGCCGACCGACGGACGGCTTAGCAATCAGCCCCAGCATTTT.

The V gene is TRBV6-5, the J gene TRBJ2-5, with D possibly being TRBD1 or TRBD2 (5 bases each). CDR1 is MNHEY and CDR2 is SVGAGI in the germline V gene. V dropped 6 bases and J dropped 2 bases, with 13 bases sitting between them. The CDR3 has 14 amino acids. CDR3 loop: CASRKGRKQETQYF. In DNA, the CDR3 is TGTGCCAGCAGAAAGGGACGGAAACAAGAGACCCAGTACTTC.

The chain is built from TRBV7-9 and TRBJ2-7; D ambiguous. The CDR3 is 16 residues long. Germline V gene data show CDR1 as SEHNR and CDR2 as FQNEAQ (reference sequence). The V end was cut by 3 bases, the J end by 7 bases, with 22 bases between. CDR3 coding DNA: TGTGCCAGCAGCTTCAGTTCTTTAGGCGGTATCGGGGAGCAGTACTTC. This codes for CASSFSSLGGIGEQYF.

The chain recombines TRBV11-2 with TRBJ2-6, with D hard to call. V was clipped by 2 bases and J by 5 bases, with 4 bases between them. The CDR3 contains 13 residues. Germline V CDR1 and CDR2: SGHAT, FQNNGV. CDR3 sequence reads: CASSLNRANVLTF. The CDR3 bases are TGTGCCAGCAGCTTAAACCGGGCCAACGTCCTGACTTTC.

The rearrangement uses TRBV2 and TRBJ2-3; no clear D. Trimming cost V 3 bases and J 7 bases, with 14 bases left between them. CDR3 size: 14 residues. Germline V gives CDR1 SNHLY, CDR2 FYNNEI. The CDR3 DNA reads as TGTGCCAGCAGTGAGGGCTTGTCTGCCAATACGCAGTATTTT. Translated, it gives CASSEGLSANTQYF. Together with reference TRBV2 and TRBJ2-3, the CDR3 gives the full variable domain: EPEVTQTPSHQVTQMGQEVILRCVPISNHLYFYWYRQILGQKVEFLVSFYNNEISEKSEIFDDQFSVERPDGSNFTLKIRSTKLEDSAMYFCASSEGLSANTQYFGPGTRLTVL.

CDR3 bases: TGTGCCAGCAGTTCTAGCGGGACTCGAACCGGGGAGCTGTTTTTT. This codes for CASSSSGTRTGELFF. This sequence joins TRBV27 and TRBJ2-2, with TRBD2 matching over 9 bases. The J segment lost 5 bases and the V segment lost 4 bases, leaving 5 bases of the junction unmatched. The CDR3 length is 15 residues. Looked up from germline, CDR1 is MNHEY and CDR2 is SMNVEV (reference sequence).

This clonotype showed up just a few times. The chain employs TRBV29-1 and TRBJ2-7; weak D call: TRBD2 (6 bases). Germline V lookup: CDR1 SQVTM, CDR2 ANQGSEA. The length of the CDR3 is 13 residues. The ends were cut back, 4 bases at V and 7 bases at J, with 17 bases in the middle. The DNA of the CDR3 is TGCAGCGTTGTGAGGGACGGAGCGGGTGAGCAGTACTTC. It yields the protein CSVVRDGAGEQYF.

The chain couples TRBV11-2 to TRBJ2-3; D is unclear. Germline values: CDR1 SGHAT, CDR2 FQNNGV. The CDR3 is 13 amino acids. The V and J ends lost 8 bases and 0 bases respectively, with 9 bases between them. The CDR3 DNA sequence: TGTGCCAGCTTACGACAAAGCACAGATACGCAGTATTTT. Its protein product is CASLRQSTDTQYF.

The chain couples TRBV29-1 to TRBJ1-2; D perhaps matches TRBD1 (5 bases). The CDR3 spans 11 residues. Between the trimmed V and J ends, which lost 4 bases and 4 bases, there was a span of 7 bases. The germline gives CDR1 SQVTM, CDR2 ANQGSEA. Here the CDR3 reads CSVAGGYGYTF. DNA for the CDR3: TGCAGCGTTGCGGGGGGCTATGGCTACACCTTC.

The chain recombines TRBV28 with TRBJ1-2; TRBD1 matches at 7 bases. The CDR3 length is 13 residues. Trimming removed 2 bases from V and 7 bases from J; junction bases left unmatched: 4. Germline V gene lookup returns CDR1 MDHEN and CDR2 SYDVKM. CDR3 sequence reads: CASSLPHRGGYTF. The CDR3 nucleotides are TGTGCCAGCAGTTTACCTCACAGGGGTGGCTACACCTTC.

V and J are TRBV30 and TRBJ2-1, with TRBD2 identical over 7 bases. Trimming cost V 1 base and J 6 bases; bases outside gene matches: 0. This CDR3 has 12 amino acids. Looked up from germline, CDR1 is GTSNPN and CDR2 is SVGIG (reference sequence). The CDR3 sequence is CAWSGLANEQFF. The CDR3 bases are TGTGCCTGGAGTGGACTAGCCAATGAGCAGTTCTTC.

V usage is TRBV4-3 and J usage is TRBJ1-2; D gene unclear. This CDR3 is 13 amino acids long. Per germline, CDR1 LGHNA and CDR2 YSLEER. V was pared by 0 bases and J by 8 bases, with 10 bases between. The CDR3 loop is CASSQDLSLGYTF. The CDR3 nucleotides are TGCGCCAGCAGCCAAGATCTAAGTTTGGGCTACACCTTC.